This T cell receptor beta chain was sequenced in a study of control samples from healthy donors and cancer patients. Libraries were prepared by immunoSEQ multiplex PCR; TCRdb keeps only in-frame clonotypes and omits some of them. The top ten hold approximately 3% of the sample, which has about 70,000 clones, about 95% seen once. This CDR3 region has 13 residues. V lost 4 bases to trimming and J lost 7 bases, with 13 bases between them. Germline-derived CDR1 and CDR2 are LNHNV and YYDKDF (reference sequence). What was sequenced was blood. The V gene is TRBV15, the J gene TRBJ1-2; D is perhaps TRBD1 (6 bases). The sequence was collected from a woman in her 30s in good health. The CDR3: CATSNGGGGGYTF. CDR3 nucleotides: TGTGCCACCAGCAATGGGGGCGGTGGTGGCTACACCTTC.